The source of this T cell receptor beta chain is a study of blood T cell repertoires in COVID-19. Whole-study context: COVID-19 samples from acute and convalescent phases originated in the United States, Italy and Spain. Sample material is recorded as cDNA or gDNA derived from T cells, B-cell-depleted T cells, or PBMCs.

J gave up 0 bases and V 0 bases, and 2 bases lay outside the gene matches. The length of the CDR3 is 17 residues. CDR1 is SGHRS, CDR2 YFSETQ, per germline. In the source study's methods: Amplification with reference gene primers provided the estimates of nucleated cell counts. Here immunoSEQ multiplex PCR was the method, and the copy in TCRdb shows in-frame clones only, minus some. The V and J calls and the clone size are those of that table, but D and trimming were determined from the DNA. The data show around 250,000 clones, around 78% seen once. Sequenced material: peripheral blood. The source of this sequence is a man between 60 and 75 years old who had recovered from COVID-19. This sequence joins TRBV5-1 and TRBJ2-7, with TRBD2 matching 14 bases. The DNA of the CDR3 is TGCGCCAGCAGCTTGGGACTAGCGGGAGGGAGCTCCTACGAGCAGTACTTC. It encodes CASSLGLAGGSSYEQYF.